The 25 T cell receptor beta chains presented below share a single source sample, sequenced in a study of Graves' ophthalmopathy and Graves' hyperthyroidism. The study amplified TCR beta CDR3 regions using RNA transcripts. HTBI-primed first-round RT-PCR preceded second-round multiplex PCR. TCRdb re-analysed the multiplex PCR reads in MiXCR, keeping a single row per CDR3 protein. In the table there are 400,000 to 450,000 distinct CDR3 sequences, over 20% of which are singletons. Sequences were obtained from peripheral blood. These receptors originate from a young woman with stable Graves' hyperthyroidism.

This clonotype was recorded many times. This chain uses TRBV3-1 with TRBJ1-2; a possible D gene is TRBD1 (6 bases). This CDR3 comprises 14 residues. The germline gives CDR1 LGHDT, CDR2 YNNKEL (reference sequence). V gave up 4 bases and J gave up 7 bases, with 16 bases separating them. The DNA of the CDR3 is TGTGCCAGCAGCCCTACCGGGGGCTCCGGTGGCTACACCTTC. Protein sequence: CASSPTGGSGGYTF.

The chain recombines TRBV6-2 or TRBV6-3 with TRBJ2-7; TRBD1 agrees at 12 bases. Trimming took 4 bases from V and 4 from J; bases not matched to a gene: 14. Germline-derived CDR1 and CDR2 are MNHEY and SVGEGT. The CDR3 sequence is 18 residues long. The CDR3 sequence: CASSSARLGQGAGYEQYF. The CDR3 DNA sequence: TGTGCCAGCAGTTCAGCCCGTTTGGGACAGGGGGCGGGATACGAGCAGTACTTC.

This clonotype was seen at least ten times. The chain couples TRBV7-9 to TRBJ2-5; the D gene is possibly TRBD1 (5 bases). Between the trimmed V and J ends, which lost 5 bases and 3 bases, there was a span of 10 bases. CDR3 length: 13 residues. Germline values: CDR1 SEHNR, CDR2 FQNEAQ (reference sequence). CDR3 in amino acids: CASSQGGEETQYF. The CDR3, as DNA: TGTGCCAGCAGCCAGGGTGGGGAAGAGACCCAGTACTTC.

This clonotype was recorded at least ten times. The J gene is TRBJ2-5, the V gene TRBV28, with 7 bases identical to TRBD2. V gave up 3 bases and J gave up 6 bases; unmatched junction bases: 13. In germline, CDR1 is MDHEN, CDR2 SYDVKM. The CDR3 loop spans 16 amino acids. CDR3 loop: CASSLREGPLWKTQYF. The DNA for the CDR3 is TGTGCCAGCAGTTTGAGGGAGGGTCCCCTCTGGAAGACCCAGTACTTC.

This clonotype was seen many times. The rearrangement uses TRBV28 and TRBJ1-2; D is possibly TRBD1 (6 bases). CDR1 and CDR2 (germline): MDHEN, SYDVKM. V lost 1 base and J lost 8, with 8 bases in between. The CDR3 is 12 amino acids. CDR3 DNA sequence: TGTGCCAGCAGTTTATCAGGGGAGGGCTACACCTTC. Its protein product is CASSLSGEGYTF.

A note on this clonotype: Given a much more abundant clone one base away, this may be a read error. The chain joins TRBV12-3 or TRBV12-4 to TRBJ2-3; TRBD2 matches 7 bases. This CDR3 comprises 12 residues. CDR3 in amino acids: CVSGTSTDTQYF. The CDR3 nucleotides are TGTGTCAGCGGGACCAGCACAGATACGCAGTATTTT.

In this sample, this clonotype turned up many times. The chain is built from TRBV28 and TRBJ2-7, with a weak D call TRBD2 (5 bases). CDR1 and CDR2 from the germline V gene are MDHEN and SYDVKM. The CDR3 length is 14 residues. V lost 5 bases, J lost 9 bases, and 20 bases lay in between. The DNA for the CDR3 is TGTGCCAGCAGTCCCCCTCAGGAGCGGTGGATGCAGTACTTC. This encodes CASSPPQERWMQYF.

There are a few counts of this clonotype. It may be a read error: a sequence one base away is much more abundant. This rearrangement joins TRBV6-2 or TRBV6-3 to TRBJ1-5; D remains ambiguous. V dropped 7 bases and J dropped 2 bases, with 9 bases sitting between them. Germline V lookup: CDR1 MNHEY, CDR2 SVGEGT. The CDR3 runs 13 residues. The CDR3 is CASTLYGNQPQHF. DNA for the CDR3: TGTGCCAGCACCTTATACGGCAATCAGCCCCAGCATTTT.

This clonotype was seen at least ten times. The J gene is TRBJ2-2, the V gene TRBV6-5; 9 bases agree with TRBD1. CDR3 length: 15 residues. Germline V gene sequence: CDR1 MNHEY, CDR2 SVGAGI. The V and J ends lost 2 bases and 6 bases, in that order; junction bases with no gene match: 4. DNA of the CDR3: TGTGCCAGCAGTTACAGGGACAGGGATCCCGGGGAGCTGTTTTTT. It is translated as CASSYRDRDPGELFF.

This clonotype was detected a few times. This sequence joins TRBV12-3 or TRBV12-4 and TRBJ1-1; D unresolved. Trimming left V 4 bases short and J 6 bases short, with 15 bases between. CDR3 length: 14 amino acids. CDR3 DNA sequence: TGTGCCAGCAGTTCCCGGACCCGCCATGCTGAAGCTTTCTTT. It translates to CASSSRTRHAEAFF.

This clonotype was seen repeatedly, ten times or more. The V call is TRBV6-1, the J call TRBJ2-7, with 11 bases lining up with TRBD1. V was clipped by 2 bases and J by 2 bases; unmatched bases: 2. The germline CDR1 and CDR2 sequences are MNHNS and SASEGT. This CDR3 spans 15 amino acids. The CDR3: CASSEPGQGAYEQYF. CDR3 nucleotides: TGTGCCAGCAGTGAACCGGGACAGGGGGCCTACGAGCAGTACTTC.

This clonotype has only a few counts. V is TRBV7-6 and J is TRBJ2-5; 11 bases line up with TRBD2. The CDR3 contains 15 residues. The V gene end was trimmed by 5 bases and the J gene end by 7 bases; junction bases not matched to a gene: 9. Per the germline V gene, CDR1 is SGHVS and CDR2 is FNYEAQ. The CDR3 here is CASSENSGRAGTQYF. The CDR3, as DNA: TGTGCCAGCAGCGAAAATAGCGGGAGGGCCGGGACCCAGTACTTC.

The rearrangement links TRBV5-4 to TRBJ2-5; D uncertain. This CDR3 spans 14 amino acids. Germline CDR1 SGHNT, CDR2 YYREEE (reference sequence). Trimming left V 4 bases short and J 5 bases short, with 15 bases between. CDR3 DNA: TGTGCCAGCAGCCCTCGACGGACGACGGAGACCCAGTACTTC. As protein: CASSPRRTTETQYF.

The chain employs TRBV10-3 and TRBJ2-7; D could derive from TRBD1 or TRBD2 (5 bases each). The CDR3 length is 13 residues. V lost 11 bases to trimming and J lost 2 bases, with 16 bases between them. The germline CDR1 and CDR2 sequences are ENHRY and SYGVKD. In DNA form, the CDR3 reads TGTGCCGGCCCGGGACGGCCAACCTACGAGCAGTACTTC. It is translated as CAGPGRPTYEQYF.

This clonotype was seen ten or more times. The genes are TRBV24-1 and TRBJ2-5; 12 positions match TRBD2. Germline trimming cut 2 bases from V and 9 bases from J; bases unmatched to any gene: 9. The CDR3 length is 16 residues. Germline V CDR1 and CDR2: KGHDR, SFDVKD. The CDR3: CATSDSRLAGASAQYF. The CDR3 coding sequence is TGTGCCACCAGTGATTCTCGACTAGCGGGAGCGTCGGCCCAGTACTTC.

This clonotype appeared many times. The genes are TRBV6-2 or TRBV6-3 and TRBJ2-2; no firm D call. This CDR3 has 12 residues. Germline V gene data show CDR1 as MNHEY and CDR2 as SVGEGT. Trimming left V 6 bases short and J 8 bases short, with 10 bases between. CDR3: CASRVDKGELFF. Here the CDR3 DNA reads TGTGCCAGCAGGGTTGATAAAGGGGAGCTGTTTTTT.

Ten or more counts support this clonotype. This may arise from a read error, as a much more abundant clone is one base away. This rearrangement joins TRBV6-5 to TRBJ1-1; D ambiguous. The CDR3 length is 11 residues. Germline V gene sequence: CDR1 MNHEY, CDR2 SVGAGI. CDR3 sequence reads: CTSLTYTEAFF. In nucleotides, the CDR3 is TGTACCAGCCTCACATACACTGAAGCTTTCTTT.

The rearrangement uses TRBV28 and TRBJ1-2; D may be TRBD1 (6 bases). Trimming removed 3 bases from V and 8 bases from J, with 19 bases in between. The CDR3 contains 15 residues. Germline CDR1 MDHEN, CDR2 SYDVKM. The CDR3 DNA reads TGTGCCAGCAGTTTGAGGGGGGCAAACCCGTGGGGCTACACCTTC. Translating gives CASSLRGANPWGYTF.

This clonotype came up once. The V gene is TRBV11-1, the J gene TRBJ2-2, with D uncertain. This CDR3 contains 14 residues. Trimming took 0 bases from V and 6 from J, leaving 8 bases between them. Germline loops: CDR1 SGHAT, CDR2 FQDESV (reference sequence). The CDR3 sequence: CASSLAFRSGELFF. As DNA, the CDR3 is TGTGCCAGCAGCTTAGCTTTTCGGTCCGGGGAGCTGTTTTTT.

This clonotype was seen many times. The chain has TRBV25-1 and TRBJ1-6; 7 nucleotides align to TRBD1. The CDR3 is made up of 15 amino acids. V dropped 4 bases and J dropped 6; count of bases not matched to a gene: 6. CDR1 is MGHDK, CDR2 SYGVNS, per germline. The CDR3, as DNA: TGTGCCAGCAGTGCACGGGACAGAGTTAATTCACCCCTCCACTTT. Residues: CASSARDRVNSPLHF.

The V call is TRBV9, the J call TRBJ1-5; D might be TRBD1 (5 bases). Trimming took off 9 bases at V and 2 bases at J, with 24 bases between the two ends. Per germline, CDR1 SGDLS and CDR2 YYNGEE. The CDR3 extends over 17 amino acids. The CDR3 region is CAICPLQGVFGNQPQHF. The CDR3 nucleotides read TGTGCCATCTGTCCGCTTCAAGGGGTGTTTGGCAATCAGCCCCAGCATTTT.

A few counts support this clonotype. The genes are TRBV6-5 and TRBJ2-4; 7 bases agree with TRBD1. V trimming: 6 bases; J trimming: 9 bases; junction bases outside the gene matches: 8. Germline V gives CDR1 MNHEY, CDR2 SVGAGI. The CDR3 loop spans 13 amino acids. CDR3 nucleotides: TGTGCCAGCAGCGGGACAGTAGGTGGCATTCAGTACTTC. Translating gives CASSGTVGGIQYF.

This clonotype appeared many times. This sequence joins TRBV5-1 and TRBJ2-5; no clear D gene. The CDR3 contains 14 residues. The ends were cut back, 6 bases at V and 5 bases at J, with 17 bases in the middle. Per the germline V gene, CDR1 is SGHRS and CDR2 is YFSETQ. The CDR3 DNA is TGCGCCAGCACCCCGGGCTTCCAAGAGGAGACCCAGTACTTC. This translates into CASTPGFQEETQYF.

V is TRBV2 and J is TRBJ2-2, with D possibly being TRBD2 (6 bases). The CDR3 extends over 16 amino acids. Trimming removed 6 bases from V and 7 bases from J, with 21 bases in between. Per germline, CDR1 SNHLY and CDR2 FYNNEI. CDR3 nucleotide sequence: TGTGCCAGCAGCCCATCGGGACTTTTCTACGGCGGGGAGCTGTTTTTT. Amino acids: CASSPSGLFYGGELFF.

This clonotype occurred many times. A much larger clone lies one base from this, so it may be a read error. The chain uses TRBV20-1 and TRBJ1-2; D ambiguous. The CDR3 extends over 11 amino acids. The V gene lost 1 base and the J gene lost 6 bases, with 6 bases spanning the gap. CDR1 and CDR2 (germline): DFQATT, SNEGSKA (reference sequence). The DNA of the CDR3 is TGCAGTGCTAGAGGGGGAAATGGCTACACCTTC. This encodes CSARGGNGYTF.